These T cell receptor beta chains were read from a single sample in a study of blood T cells in healthy people across ages. In TCRdb, the 5' RACE reads were re-called with MiXCR into one record per CDR3 protein. The repertoire includes approximately 810,000 distinct CDR3 sequences, around 30% of them detected once, and 17% sits in the top ten. Sequenced material: blood. Receptor source: an elderly woman in good health. Each CDR3 is given without its conserved first and last residue.

CDR3 protein: APPGRLIYEQY
V gene: TRBV21-1
J gene: TRBJ2-7

CDR3 protein: ASSPPGATGERF
V gene: TRBV7-9
J gene: TRBJ2-2

CDR3 protein: ASSQSPGRLAGKPEQY
V gene: TRBV3-1
J gene: TRBJ2-7

CDR3 protein: ASSLASVSSGANVLT
V gene: TRBV5-1
J gene: TRBJ2-6

CDR3 protein: ASSWTSGGLHEQF
V gene: TRBV2
J gene: TRBJ2-1

CDR3 protein: ASSKFLVGLAAGELF
V gene: TRBV21-1
J gene: TRBJ2-2

CDR3 protein: ASSWTSGGSDTQY
V gene: TRBV6-2/TRBV6-3
J gene: TRBJ2-3

CDR3 protein: ASSSPPRGAPVRYEQY
V gene: TRBV6-2/TRBV6-3
J gene: TRBJ2-7

CDR3 protein: ASSFKGPTEAF
V gene: TRBV5-1
J gene: TRBJ1-1

CDR3 protein: ASSLVVAGEADTQY
V gene: TRBV7-2
J gene: TRBJ2-3

CDR3 protein: ASSLSGHQGYT
V gene: TRBV7-8
J gene: TRBJ1-2

CDR3 protein: ASSERGQGNSPLH
V gene: TRBV2
J gene: TRBJ1-6

CDR3 protein: ASSPGTSGGYNEQF
V gene: TRBV19
J gene: TRBJ2-1

CDR3 protein: SVRHNYGYT
V gene: TRBV29-1
J gene: TRBJ1-2

CDR3 protein: ATGTVNTEAF
V gene: TRBV27
J gene: TRBJ1-1

CDR3 protein: ASSSGGPPGTQY
V gene: TRBV7-2
J gene: TRBJ2-5

CDR3 protein: SARGLAGGLRNEQY
V gene: TRBV20-1
J gene: TRBJ2-5

CDR3 protein: ASSVAPGDYEQY
V gene: TRBV9
J gene: NA

CDR3 protein: ASSFFKETQY
V gene: TRBV6-2/TRBV6-3
J gene: TRBJ2-5

CDR3 protein: ASSVGGQGPKNIQY
V gene: TRBV9
J gene: TRBJ2-4

CDR3 protein: ASRPTSAPSYEQY
V gene: TRBV27
J gene: TRBJ2-7

CDR3 protein: ASSSPDWHGYT
V gene: TRBV7-3
J gene: TRBJ1-2

CDR3 protein: ASSLASGVNTGELF
V gene: TRBV7-2
J gene: TRBJ2-2

CDR3 protein: SARGSLHDSNQPQH
V gene: TRBV20-1
J gene: TRBJ1-5

CDR3 protein: ASSLESGNTEAF
V gene: TRBV7-9
J gene: TRBJ1-1

CDR3 protein: ASSKIQGTGELF
V gene: TRBV10-1
J gene: TRBJ2-2

CDR3 protein: ASARGLGTGASTDTQY
V gene: TRBV18
J gene: TRBJ2-3

CDR3 protein: ASSYSTGGVYNEQF
V gene: TRBV6-2/TRBV6-3
J gene: TRBJ2-1

CDR3 protein: ASSLSPANTEAF
V gene: TRBV5-1
J gene: TRBJ1-1

CDR3 protein: ASSQKTQNSPLH
V gene: TRBV4-3
J gene: TRBJ1-6

CDR3 protein: ASRTGVDFIAGELF
V gene: TRBV27
J gene: TRBJ2-2

CDR3 protein: SARGPGVYGYT
V gene: TRBV20-1
J gene: TRBJ1-2

CDR3 protein: ASSKTPGRNQPQH
V gene: TRBV7-2
J gene: TRBJ1-5

CDR3 protein: ASSGRDRTNEKLF
V gene: TRBV9
J gene: TRBJ1-4

CDR3 protein: ASRDEAF
V gene: TRBV6-2/TRBV6-3
J gene: TRBJ1-1

CDR3 protein: ASSRSGVSSYEQY
V gene: TRBV7-9
J gene: TRBJ2-7

CDR3 protein: ASSFRTGRSETQY
V gene: TRBV4-3
J gene: TRBJ2-5

CDR3 protein: ASSDWGRHDRYGYT
V gene: TRBV6-2/TRBV6-3
J gene: TRBJ1-2

CDR3 protein: ASSLGGRTKNIQY
V gene: TRBV27
J gene: TRBJ2-4

CDR3 protein: ASSQDRRGSYGYT
V gene: TRBV4-3
J gene: TRBJ1-2

CDR3 protein: ASSQGGLPTDTQY
V gene: TRBV14
J gene: TRBJ2-3

CDR3 protein: ASSGEGGREKLF
V gene: TRBV25-1
J gene: TRBJ1-4

CDR3 protein: SASPGIGKTEAF
V gene: TRBV20-1
J gene: TRBJ1-1

CDR3 protein: ASSPGTDQNEQF
V gene: TRBV4-2
J gene: TRBJ2-1

CDR3 protein: ASSPVLSTDTQY
V gene: TRBV18
J gene: TRBJ2-3

CDR3 protein: AWSGAKQTRTDTQY
V gene: TRBV30
J gene: TRBJ2-3

CDR3 protein: ASSSRTGFTDTQY
V gene: TRBV7-8
J gene: TRBJ2-3

CDR3 protein: SVEDRRAGAPYEQY
V gene: TRBV29-1
J gene: TRBJ2-7

CDR3 protein: ASSTTGVRSPLH
V gene: TRBV7-2
J gene: TRBJ1-6

CDR3 protein: ASSADWGRQETQY
V gene: TRBV6-1
J gene: TRBJ2-5

CDR3 protein: SATRKGRGEQY
V gene: TRBV20-1
J gene: TRBJ2-7